A single T cell receptor (beta chain) is shown here with its context. The age range of participants was about 18 to 95 years, with residence in some 25 US areas. Participant-reported clinical history was the basis for cohort assignment. V trimming: 4 bases; J trimming: 0 bases; junction bases outside the gene matches: 11. CDR3 length: 18 amino acids. Per germline, CDR1 SGHRS and CDR2 YFSETQ. These data are taken from a study of blood T cell repertoires in COVID-19. At the level of the study: Material from acute and convalescent COVID-19 was sourced from the United States, Italy and Spain.

In the original workflow: Amplification of reference gene primers provided the estimated nucleated cell counts. Assay: immunoSEQ multiplex PCR; the TCRdb copy retains only in-frame clones and omits some. V, J and clone size are those of that table, while D and trimming were read from the DNA. The profile shows around 320,000 clones, over 85% of them singletons. Material: PBMCs or T cells enriched from blood (not recorded which). This clonotype was obtained from a woman aged 45-60 years who had been exposed to COVID-19. The rearrangement links TRBV5-1 to TRBJ1-4; 8 bases align to TRBD1. The CDR3 region has the DNA TGCGCCAGCAGCCGAGGGGGGACAGGTTCTGCAACTAATGAAAAACTGTTTTTT. This codes for CASSRGGTGSATNEKLFF.